This TCR beta chain was retrieved from a study of CD8 T cells in Susac syndrome (dated by TCRdb to about 2019). In the study overall: Among the Susac syndrome patients who were sequenced, clinically active disease was present in six and clinical remission was observed in fewer than 10. Whether CD8+ T cell activation and differentiation in Susac syndrome was antigen driven was tested using repertoire sequencing. At blood withdrawal, Susac syndrome patients were either therapy-naive, taking corticosteroids (in some cases with IVIg as well), or taking IVIg alone. General findings and caveats noted by the study authors: The TCR sequencing and HLA analysis was acknowledged to have included a relatively small number of individuals. The CD4+ T cell repertoire of patients with Susac syndrome showed no detectable clonal expansion.

Peripheral blood CD8+ and CD4+ T cells from healthy donors, Susac syndrome patients and multiple sclerosis patients were profiled using high-throughput TCR beta sequencing. The Susac syndrome patients fulfilled recently defined diagnostic criteria for definite or probable disease. Bulk CD8+ and CD4+ T cells were purified magnetically by negative isolation, whereas CD8+ TEMRA cells were enriched by FACS. Blood was collected in EDTA tubes and processed within 24 hours, with PBMCs isolated through density gradient centrifugation. PBMCs intended for TCR sequencing were cryopreserved in liquid nitrogen and thawed later in a water bath at 37 degrees C. The sorted or isolated CD4+, CD8+ and CD8+ TEMRA cells had a purity of 90% or higher. Concerning this clonotype itself: What this receptor recognizes is not known. No much larger clone is present one base from it, and per-base qualities are unavailable.

RNA was extracted with the RNeasy kit and roughly 0.45 to 1 ug was reverse transcribed using random hexamers. The immunoSEQ multiplex PCR assay, which covers 54 Vbeta and 13 Jbeta segments, was used to amplify TCR beta CDR3 regions. PCR amplification bias was corrected by using a synthetic template baseline for primer optimization and computational correction. Per the authors' processing: Reads were annotated to V, D and J genes according to IMGT and were analyzed with immunoSEQ Analyzer, with only productive sequences retained. Clonality was calculated as one minus the Shannon entropy normalized by log2 of the number of productive unique sequences. For each patient and control, public and private clones were evaluated among the 100 most prevalent clones. Susac-specific clones were defined as absent from healthy and MS cohorts, approximately 1,000 published viral clones and other ImmuneACCESS disease sequences. The public reads were reanalyzed by TCRdb: fastp trimming at Q25, MiXCR alignment, in-frame beta chains only. A single entry per CDR3 protein holds the most common genes and DNA from its merged rows. The V and J calls and clone size are TCRdb's, not the authors'. For this sample the table gives 200,000 to 300,000 distinct CDR3 sequences, of which 90% to 97% were detected only once. In total, the top ten clones hold about 0.095% of the sample.

The clonotype was recovered from a human donor with Susac syndrome. Material for sequencing was CD4+ T cells from PBMCs.

Read as DNA, the sequence is TGCGCCAGCAGCCAAGTAGGACAGGATGAGCAGTTCTTC. This gives the protein CASSQVGQDEQFF. This chain is built from TRBV4-1 and TRBJ2-1, with TRBD1 matching 7 junction bases. The germline V and J ends show losses of 1 base and 8 bases respectively, and no gene match explains 2 bases of the junction. Based on the germline V gene, the CDR1 and CDR2 sequences are MGHRA and YSYEKL. There are 13 amino acids in the CDR3, from cysteine to phenylalanine inclusive. Only the CDR3 region is kept as DNA, spanning 39 bases read in frame from base 1.